The present entry profiles one T cell receptor beta chain with its context. This entry is derived from a study of T cell changes during pregnancy in multiple sclerosis. This CDR3 has 16 amino acids. The ends lost 4 bases at V and 2 bases at J; junction bases unmatched: 14. Germline CDR1 SQVTM, CDR2 ANQGSEA. The method was immunoSEQ multiplex PCR; TCRdb's version includes in-frame clones alone and lacks a portion of them. Among roughly 32,000 clones, just over 90% were seen once, and the ten largest hold about 0.41%. The TCR originated in a female donor with multiple sclerosis, enrolled in a pregnancy study. The specimen comprised CD4+ T cells from peripheral blood mononuclear cells, sampled in the second trimester of pregnancy. V gene TRBV29-1 combines with J gene TRBJ2-7, with 7 bases matching TRBD2. The CDR3 reads CSVVGGGREIPYEQYF. DNA of the CDR3: TGCAGCGTTGTTGGTGGCGGGCGGGAGATCCCCTACGAGCAGTACTTC.